This TCR beta chain is from a study of blood T cell repertoires in COVID-19 (dated by TCRdb to 2018 to 2021). Regarding the study in general: Samples from collaborators originated in the United States, Italy and Spain and spanned both the acute and convalescent phases of COVID-19. The material from the prospective study consisted of cDNA or gDNA derived from T cells, B-cell-depleted T cells, or PBMCs. Subjects who had been exposed to COVID-19, were actively infected with it, or had recovered from it provided the deeply sampled blood TCRbeta repertoires that made up the dataset. The repertoires were released in a freely available public database meant as a resource for research on the immune response to SARS-CoV-2. Samples were obtained from the ongoing ImmuneRACE study (first 160 participants) and from over a thousand subjects provided by 6 global collaborators. A de-identified subject ID, COVID-19 status, age in years and sex were almost always included in the sample metadata. HLA class I and class II types, where available, came from metadata supplied by the sample provider rather than from assay-based typing.

Whole blood was collected in K2EDTA tubes by collaborating institutions according to the institutions' own protocols. Collaborator samples were shipped for TCRbeta analysis as frozen whole blood, isolated PBMCs, or DNA extracted from either sample type. Details on this clone: It has no known antigen specificity. No clone much larger than this one lies a single base away; base qualities are absent.

The immunoSEQ Assay, a bias-controlled multiplex PCR, was used to amplify TCRbeta CDR3 regions from genomic DNA. In the original analysis: The number of nucleated cells in each sample was estimated from the amplification of reference gene primers within the assay. To quantify the absolute abundance of each unique TCRbeta CDR3 rearrangement, sequence reads were collapsed and filtered. For each sample, productive Simpson clonality was calculated as the square root of Simpson's diversity index across productive rearrangements. TCRdb stores this immuneACCESS table with in-frame sequences only. Part of the clones is absent; in the studies checked, under half of the shortfall reflects unresolved V genes, and no reason is known for the rest. The D gene and trimming were derived from the DNA, and the V and J assignments and clone size from that table. This sample comprises about 180,000 clones, about 85% of them detected only once. The ten most abundant clones make up around 9.5% of the sample.

What the work shows at the level of the full study, not this receptor alone: How much clinical and demographic metadata was included differed by source and by participant, and the metadata was provided uncurated.

Spanning cysteine to phenylalanine, the CDR3 consists of 16 amino acids. The entry retains the CDR3 DNA only, 48 bases that are in frame from base 1. Trimming leaves V shorter by 4 bases and J shorter by 2 bases, with the junction holding 7 bases beyond the gene matches. From the germline V gene, CDR1 is SGHAT and CDR2 is FQNNGV. This receptor was identified in a woman of 80 years or more with acute or convalescent COVID-19. Source material: peripheral blood. The rearranged chain carries TRBV11-2 and TRBJ1-4; 7 central nucleotides agree with TRBD1. The base sequence is TGTGCCAGCAGCTCGCCCCAGGGGGTGACTAATGAAAAACTGTTTTTT. It specifies CASSSPQGVTNEKLFF.